This TCR beta chain was profiled in a study of patients and donors after allogeneic stem cell transplantation. TCRdb passed the RT-PCR reads through MiXCR, listing each CDR3 protein once. The repertoire includes about a million distinct CDR3 sequences, about a sixth of them detected once, and roughly 6% sits in the top ten. The germline gives CDR1 SGHRS, CDR2 YFSETQ. This CDR3 has 16 residues. The V gene end was trimmed by 3 bases and the J gene end by 5 bases; junction bases not matched to a gene: 10. This clonotype was detected once. The sequencing sample was made of blood, either unsorted or a sorted T cell fraction (not recorded which). The V call is TRBV5-1, the J call TRBJ2-3; TRBD1 matches 9 bases. The source of this sequence is a human donor who was either an allogeneic HSCT recipient or a stem cell or donor lymphocyte infusion donor (not recorded which). It is not recorded whose cells these are; they may come from a transplant donor. CDR3: CASSSAPGQGVDTQYF. DNA of the CDR3: TGCGCCAGCAGCTCGGCGCCGGGACAGGGTGTAGATACGCAGTATTTT.